The rows below give T cell receptor beta chains drawn from one sample of a study of blood T cells in healthy people across ages. TCRdb reprocessed the 5' RACE reads via MiXCR and lists one record per CDR3 protein. The sample contains some 920,000 distinct CDR3 sequences, roughly 50% of which appear only once. The material sequenced was blood. These receptors were collected from an older woman in good health. Both conserved end residues are part of each CDR3. Fields, in order: CDR3 DNA, CDR3 protein, clone size, D gene, J gene, V gene. The D gene is left open where the match is weak. Rows give clone size only sometimes, using once, few, many, or a class for an expanded clone.

CDR3 DNA: TGTGCCAGCAGAATAGGTACCTACGAGCAGTACTTC
CDR3 protein: CASRIGTYEQYF
clone size: few
D gene: .
J gene: TRBJ2-7
V gene: TRBV6-2/TRBV6-3

CDR3 DNA: TGTGCCAGCAGCGTGGGGACAGGGGATTGCGGCTACACCTTC
CDR3 protein: CASSVGTGDCGYTF
clone size: few
D gene: TRBD1
J gene: TRBJ1-2
V gene: TRBV9

CDR3 DNA: TGCAGCGTTGTCGGGCTAGCGGGTAACTACAATGAGCAGTTCTTC
CDR3 protein: CSVVGLAGNYNEQFF
clone size: .
D gene: TRBD2
J gene: TRBJ2-1
V gene: TRBV29-1

CDR3 DNA: TGTGCCAGCAGTGAAGTAATTCAGGGCTCCTACGAGCAGTACTTC
CDR3 protein: CASSEVIQGSYEQYF
clone size: .
D gene: .
J gene: TRBJ2-7
V gene: TRBV6-1

CDR3 DNA: TGTGCCAGCAGTTCGTGGGGACAGGGGAAGTTCGAGACCCAGTACTTC
CDR3 protein: CASSSWGQGKFETQYF
clone size: .
D gene: TRBD1
J gene: TRBJ2-5
V gene: TRBV12-3/TRBV12-4

CDR3 DNA: TGTGCCAGCAGCTTAGGCGGGAGGGCCATAGAGACCCAGTACTTC
CDR3 protein: CASSLGGRAIETQYF
clone size: few
D gene: TRBD2
J gene: TRBJ2-5
V gene: TRBV7-8

CDR3 DNA: TGTGCCAGCAGCTCCGGGACAGGAGGCCCACGGGATGGCTACACCTTC
CDR3 protein: CASSSGTGGPRDGYTF
clone size: few
D gene: TRBD1
J gene: TRBJ1-2
V gene: TRBV3-1

CDR3 DNA: TGTGCCAGCAGTTTATACCCAGGGGGCCGGATATATGTTACGAGCAATCAGCCCCAGCATTTT
CDR3 protein: CASSLYPGGRIYVTSNQPQHF
clone size: few
D gene: TRBD1
J gene: TRBJ1-5
V gene: TRBV28

CDR3 DNA: TGTGCCAGCAGTTCGCGGGGGTACAATGAGCAGTACTTC
CDR3 protein: CASSSRGYNEQYF
clone size: .
D gene: TRBD2
J gene: TRBJ2-7
V gene: TRBV6-2/TRBV6-3

CDR3 DNA: TGTGCCAGCAGCTTGGGGTACGGGAGGGGGTACAATGAGCAGTTCTTC
CDR3 protein: CASSLGYGRGYNEQFF
clone size: .
D gene: TRBD2
J gene: TRBJ2-1
V gene: TRBV7-2

CDR3 DNA: TGCAGCGTTGCTTACCTCGTTGGGGGCGAGCAGTACTTC
CDR3 protein: CSVAYLVGGEQYF
clone size: few
D gene: .
J gene: TRBJ2-7
V gene: TRBV29-1

CDR3 DNA: TGTGCCAGCAGTGAACTAGCGGGAGTGTCAGATACGCAGTATTTT
CDR3 protein: CASSELAGVSDTQYF
clone size: .
D gene: TRBD2
J gene: TRBJ2-3
V gene: TRBV2

CDR3 DNA: TGTGCCAGCAACGTTCAGGGATCCCCCAGCGGCAATGAGCAGTTCTTC
CDR3 protein: CASNVQGSPSGNEQFF
clone size: .
D gene: .
J gene: TRBJ2-1
V gene: TRBV28

CDR3 DNA: TGTGCCAGCAGTTTTGCCCGGGCTGGGGCCAACGTCCTGACTTTC
CDR3 protein: CASSFARAGANVLTF
clone size: .
D gene: .
J gene: TRBJ2-6
V gene: TRBV12-3/TRBV12-4

CDR3 DNA: TGTGCCAGCAGCGCCAAGATGCGGGACAGGATGAACTATGGCTACACCTTC
CDR3 protein: CASSAKMRDRMNYGYTF
clone size: .
D gene: TRBD1
J gene: TRBJ1-2
V gene: TRBV7-2

CDR3 DNA: TGTGCCTGGAGCGCCGGGCTGATCTATGGCTACACCTTC
CDR3 protein: CAWSAGLIYGYTF
clone size: .
D gene: .
J gene: TRBJ1-2
V gene: TRBV30

CDR3 DNA: TGTGCCAGCAGTTATTCGGGGCAGGCCAATGAGCAGTTCTTC
CDR3 protein: CASSYSGQANEQFF
clone size: .
D gene: .
J gene: TRBJ2-1
V gene: TRBV6-5

CDR3 DNA: TGTGCCAGCAGCGATCTTATGGCGACCTCGGGGTTCTTC
CDR3 protein: CASSDLMATSGFF
clone size: .
D gene: .
J gene: TRBJ2-1
V gene: TRBV7-3

CDR3 DNA: TGTGCCAGCAGCCATTCTCCCCCGGGAGGGGCCAACGTCCTGACTTTC
CDR3 protein: CASSHSPPGGANVLTF
clone size: few
D gene: .
J gene: TRBJ2-6
V gene: TRBV3-1

CDR3 DNA: TGTGCCAGCAGTTCTGTAGCGGGAGTGGGGCACCAAGAGACCCAGTACTTC
CDR3 protein: CASSSVAGVGHQETQYF
clone size: .
D gene: TRBD2
J gene: TRBJ2-5
V gene: TRBV28

CDR3 DNA: TGTGCCAGCAAAATCGACCTGGGCGGTACGCAGTATTTT
CDR3 protein: CASKIDLGGTQYF
clone size: .
D gene: .
J gene: TRBJ2-3
V gene: TRBV27

CDR3 DNA: TGTGCCAGCAGCCGCCTCCCGGGATCCTATGGCTACACCTTC
CDR3 protein: CASSRLPGSYGYTF
clone size: few
D gene: .
J gene: TRBJ1-2
V gene: TRBV13

CDR3 DNA: TGTGCCAGCAGCTTTAACGGACTAGTGGCAGATACGCAGTATTTT
CDR3 protein: CASSFNGLVADTQYF
clone size: .
D gene: TRBD2
J gene: TRBJ2-3
V gene: TRBV11-3

CDR3 DNA: TGCGCCAGCAGCCGCCGGACCGGGACTAGCAGTGAGCAGTTCTTC
CDR3 protein: CASSRRTGTSSEQFF
clone size: few
D gene: TRBD2
J gene: TRBJ2-1
V gene: TRBV4-3